This is a list of T cell receptor beta chains from one sample in a study of CD8 T cells in ankylosing spondylitis. TCRdb re-analysed the 5' RACE reads in MiXCR, keeping a single row per CDR3 protein. The sample lists 250,000 or so distinct CDR3 sequences, approximately 10% seen once, with 2.6% in the top ten. The sample was blood, either unsorted or a sorted T cell fraction (not recorded which). These receptors came from a male donor with ankylosing spondylitis or in good health (not recorded which). Both conserved end residues are part of each CDR3. The D gene is left open where the match is weak. Some rows mark clone size as missing; the rest say once, few, many or name a class of expanded clone.

j_call,d_call,v_call,clone_size,cdr3_aa,cdr3_nt
TRBJ2-1,.,TRBV28,.,CASSLQSYNEQFF,TGTGCCAGCAGTTTACAGAGCTACAATGAGCAGTTCTTC
TRBJ1-2,.,TRBV7-6,few,CASSGGNGYTF,TGTGCCAGCTCGGGGGGAAATGGCTACACCTTC
TRBJ2-1,.,TRBV19,.,CASSRLVYNEQFF,TGTGCCAGTAGTAGGTTAGTTTACAATGAGCAGTTCTTC
TRBJ2-3,.,TRBV5-4,few,CASSLGFSTDTQYF,TGTGCCAGCAGCCTAGGGTTTTCCACAGATACGCAGTATTTT
TRBJ1-1,TRBD1,TRBV7-9,few,CASSWGGTVDVNTEAFF,TGTGCCAGCAGCTGGGGAGGGACAGTCGATGTGAACACTGAAGCTTTCTTT
TRBJ2-2,.,TRBV6-5,few,CASSYGGMGDTGELFF,TGTGCCAGCAGTTACGGAGGCATGGGTGACACCGGGGAGCTGTTTTTT
TRBJ2-6,TRBD1,TRBV18,few,CASSPSTGALGANVLTF,TGTGCCAGCTCACCAAGCACAGGGGCCTTGGGGGCCAACGTCCTGACTTTC
TRBJ2-5,.,TRBV19,.,CASSIGGLGETQYF,TGTGCCAGTAGTATTGGGGGTTTGGGAGAGACCCAGTACTTC
TRBJ2-1,TRBD1,TRBV9,.,CASSSRSDRVRNEQFF,TGTGCCAGCAGTAGTAGATCGGACAGGGTGCGGAATGAGCAGTTCTTC
TRBJ2-1,TRBD1,TRBV20-1,many,CSARDLGQADEQFF,TGCAGTGCTAGAGATTTGGGACAGGCCGATGAGCAGTTCTTC
TRBJ2-3,TRBD2,TRBV20-1,many,CSGVPGGGPDTQYF,TGCAGTGGGGTCCCCGGGGGGGGCCCAGATACGCAGTATTTT
TRBJ1-1,.,TRBV7-2,many,CASSLSAEAFF,TGTGCCAGCAGCTTGTCGGCTGAAGCTTTCTTT
TRBJ2-3,TRBD2,TRBV11-2,.,CASSLDPLAGRDTQYF,TGTGCCAGCAGCTTAGATCCGCTAGCGGGAAGAGATACGCAGTATTTT
TRBJ1-2,.,TRBV19,few,CASSIAFGRASQNGYTF,TGTGCCAGTAGTATAGCGTTCGGGAGGGCCTCGCAGAATGGCTACACCTTC
TRBJ1-5,TRBD1,TRBV20-1,many,CSARTPGGGDQPQHF,TGCAGTGCTAGAACCCCGGGAGGGGGCGATCAGCCCCAGCATTTT
TRBJ1-4,.,TRBV12-3/TRBV12-4,many,CASSPRGLGEKLFF,TGTGCCAGCAGTCCCAGGGGTCTTGGAGAAAAACTGTTTTTT
TRBJ1-1,TRBD1,TRBV20-1,many,CSARSPGGFGAFF,TGCAGTGCTAGAAGTCCAGGGGGGTTCGGGGCTTTCTTT
TRBJ2-1,TRBD2,TRBV20-1,many,CSARRGGRRIGNEQFF,TGCAGTGCTAGACGGGGGGGCCGGAGGATTGGAAATGAGCAGTTCTTC
TRBJ1-1,TRBD1,TRBV6-2/TRBV6-3,few,CASRSTGGTEAFF,TGTGCCAGCAGATCAACAGGGGGCACTGAAGCTTTCTTT
TRBJ2-3,TRBD2,TRBV5-1,many,CASSLALDSGMTDTQYF,TGCGCCAGCAGCTTGGCTCTTGACAGCGGGATGACAGATACGCAGTATTTT
TRBJ2-3,TRBD2,TRBV7-2,few,CASCPLASGGAGDTQYF,TGTGCCAGTTGTCCGTTGGCTAGCGGGGGGGCCGGGGATACGCAGTATTTT
TRBJ1-1,TRBD1,TRBV10-1,many,CASSDRGLGNTEAFF,TGCGCCAGCAGTGACAGGGGGCTTGGAAACACTGAAGCTTTCTTT
TRBJ1-2,TRBD1,TRBV4-2,few,CASSQGRDSPNYGYTF,TGTGCCAGCAGCCAAGGTCGGGACAGCCCTAACTATGGCTACACCTTC
TRBJ2-5,TRBD2,TRBV15,many,CATSSENLRGGAQETQYF,TGTGCCACCAGCAGTGAAAACCTTCGCGGGGGGGCGCAAGAGACCCAGTACTTC
TRBJ2-1,TRBD2,TRBV19,many,CASSISGANSYNEQFF,TGTGCCAGTAGTATTAGCGGGGCTAACTCCTACAATGAGCAGTTCTTC
TRBJ2-3,TRBD1,TRBV12-3/TRBV12-4,many,CASSSQGATDTQYF,TGTGCCAGCAGTTCACAGGGGGCTACAGATACGCAGTATTTT
TRBJ2-5,.,TRBV3-1,many,CASSQVRLAHDQETQYF,TGTGCCAGCAGCCAAGTGAGGCTAGCGCACGATCAAGAGACCCAGTACTTC
TRBJ2-1,TRBD2,TRBV10-3,many,CAISEGPPGLRDEQFF,TGTGCCATCAGTGAGGGGCCTCCGGGACTAAGGGATGAGCAGTTCTTC
TRBJ2-7,.,TRBV5-1,many,CASKVGSSYEQYF,TGCGCCAGCAAGGTTGGCTCTAGCTACGAGCAGTACTTC
TRBJ2-2,.,TRBV5-1,many,CASSLEQHNTGELFF,TGCGCCAGCAGCTTGGAACAGCACAACACCGGGGAGCTGTTTTTT
TRBJ2-2,.,TRBV20-1,many,CSASTIHTGELFF,TGCAGTGCTTCCACGATTCACACCGGGGAGCTGTTTTTT
TRBJ2-2,TRBD1,TRBV12-3/TRBV12-4,.,CTSSLGTGADSGELFF,TGCACCAGCAGTCTAGGGACAGGGGCTGATTCCGGGGAGCTGTTTTTT
TRBJ2-2,TRBD1,TRBV6-1,many,CASRLLTGGTGELFF,TGTGCCAGCAGGCTTTTAACAGGGGGCACCGGGGAGCTGTTTTTT
TRBJ2-4,.,TRBV5-1,many,CASSLDGSKKNIQYF,TGCGCCAGCAGCTTGGACGGGTCCAAGAAAAACATTCAGTACTTC
TRBJ2-1,TRBD2,TRBV30,few,CAAGASGGGNEQFF,TGTGCCGCAGGGGCTAGCGGGGGGGGTAATGAGCAGTTCTTC
TRBJ2-1,TRBD2,TRBV5-1,many,CASSGLAGPNNEQFF,TGCGCCAGCAGCGGACTAGCGGGACCAAACAATGAGCAGTTCTTC
TRBJ2-1,.,TRBV6-4,few,CASRRDGYNEQFF,TGTGCCAGCAGGCGGGACGGCTACAATGAGCAGTTCTTC
TRBJ2-4,TRBD2,TRBV13,many,CASSPISIPGLAAWGLAKNIQYF,TGTGCCAGCAGCCCAATCTCTATTCCGGGACTAGCGGCATGGGGCCTAGCCAAAAACATTCAGTACTTC
TRBJ2-7,.,TRBV20-1,many,CSARDVPYEQYF,TGCAGTGCTAGGGACGTACCCTACGAGCAGTACTTC
TRBJ2-2,TRBD2,TRBV19,few,CASSSPGLAGGRNTGELFF,TGTGCCAGTAGTTCGCCGGGACTAGCGGGAGGACGGAACACCGGGGAGCTGTTTTTT
TRBJ1-2,.,TRBV25-1,many,CASSGPLRGYTF,TGTGCCAGCAGTGGGCCGTTGAGGGGCTACACCTTC
TRBJ1-5,.,TRBV25-1,many,CASSPQNSNQPQHF,TGTGCCAGCAGCCCACAAAATAGCAATCAGCCCCAGCATTTT
TRBJ1-1,TRBD1,TRBV10-1,.,CASSFGQEVTEAFF,TGCGCCAGCAGTTTCGGACAGGAGGTCACTGAAGCTTTCTTT
TRBJ2-3,.,TRBV15,few,CATSTSGTYTDTQYF,TGTGCCACCAGCACCTCCGGGACCTACACAGATACGCAGTATTTT
TRBJ2-2,.,TRBV19,many,CASSIDRKTGELFF,TGTGCCAGTAGTATAGATCGGAAGACCGGGGAGCTGTTTTTT
TRBJ1-5,.,TRBV3-1,many,CASSQEARGPQHF,TGTGCCAGCAGCCAAGAAGCCCGCGGGCCCCAGCATTTT